The 18 T cell receptor beta chains given below trace back to one sample, sequenced in a study of cytomegalovirus exposure and HLA in healthy donors. This PCR relied on a set of 60 Vbeta primers and 13 Jbeta primers. Profiling relied on immunoSEQ multiplex PCR, and the TCRdb table lists in-frame clones only, not all of them. The table lists 110,000 to 150,000 clones, 70% of them singletons, with 2.1% in the top ten. Material for sequencing was PBMCs. These receptors were obtained from an older woman in good health and CMV-seropositive.

The V and J genes are TRBV5-1 and TRBJ2-5; 11 positions match TRBD2. This CDR3 is built from 16 residues. V lost 2 bases to trimming and J lost 5 bases; unmatched junction nucleotides: 8. CDR1 and CDR2 from the germline V gene are SGHRS and YFSETQ. The CDR3: CASSFIAGGPGETQYF. The CDR3 bases are TGCGCCAGCAGCTTCATAGCGGGAGGGCCGGGGGAGACCCAGTACTTC.

The chain carries TRBV5-1 and TRBJ2-1; 9 nucleotides match TRBD2. Germline CDR1 and CDR2: SGHRS and YFSETQ. This CDR3 is 15 amino acids long. With V trimmed by 0 bases and J by 6 bases, 4 bases remained unmatched. The CDR3 spells CASSLDSGSFNEQFF. CDR3 in DNA: TGCGCCAGCAGCTTGGATAGCGGGAGTTTCAATGAGCAGTTCTTC.

CDR3 in DNA: TGTGCCATCAGTGACGGACTAGCGGGAGAAGCTGGGGCCAACGTCCTGACTTTC. Amino acid sequence: CAISDGLAGEAGANVLTF. V usage is TRBV10-3 and J usage is TRBJ2-6; 13 nucleotides line up with TRBD2. The trim removed 3 bases at V and 2 bases at J, leaving 4 bases unmatched. CDR1 and CDR2 (germline): ENHRY, SYGVKD. The CDR3 is 18 residues long.

The chain is built from TRBV28 and TRBJ2-2; 10 nucleotides align to TRBD2. After removal of 6 bases from V and 1 base from J, the junction contained 2 bases not matched to a gene. The CDR3 runs to 15 residues. Germline loops: CDR1 MDHEN, CDR2 SYDVKM. This CDR3 reads CASSASGRNTGELFF. CDR3 bases: TGTGCCAGCAGCGCTAGCGGGAGGAACACCGGGGAGCTGTTTTTT.

The rearrangement links TRBV28 to TRBJ1-5, with 10 nucleotides matching TRBD1. V shed 5 bases, J shed 7 bases, and the junction held 5 bases outside the gene matches. The CDR3 has 14 residues. Germline V CDR1 and CDR2: MDHEN, SYDVKM. The CDR3 region is CASSPRQGAQPQHF. The CDR3 nucleotides are TGTGCCAGCAGTCCACGACAGGGGGCCCAGCCCCAGCATTTT.

The J gene is TRBJ2-4, the V gene TRBV14; D is ambiguous. Per the germline V gene, CDR1 is SGHDN and CDR2 is FVKESK. This CDR3 contains 13 residues. The V end lost 1 base, the J end lost 10 bases, and 11 bases lay between the germline ends. CDR3: CASSQGPSRIQYF. The CDR3 region has the DNA TGTGCCAGCAGCCAAGGACCTAGTCGGATTCAGTACTTC.

This clone was seen more than once but under ten times. This chain uses TRBV6-1 with TRBJ1-2, with 8 bases identical to TRBD1. Trimming removed 0 bases from V and 6 bases from J; junction bases left unmatched: 6. Germline-derived CDR1 and CDR2 are MNHNS and SASEGT. The CDR3 extends over 15 amino acids. The CDR3 loop is CASSEATGQVNGYTF. CDR3 nucleotides: TGTGCCAGCAGTGAAGCGACGGGACAGGTTAATGGCTACACCTTC.

This clone is a singleton in its sample. The rearrangement uses TRBV7-9 and TRBJ1-1; weak D call: TRBD1 (6 bases). Germline V gene lookup returns CDR1 SEHNR and CDR2 FQNEAQ (reference sequence). The germline V and J ends were trimmed by 5 bases and 4 bases, with 17 bases remaining between them. The CDR3 runs to 15 residues. The CDR3 nucleotides are TGTGCCAGCAGCCCCTGGACAGATCCGCGCACTGAAGCTTTCTTT. Encoded protein: CASSPWTDPRTEAFF.

The CDR3 protein is CASSGDRATEAFF. CDR3 bases: TGCGCCAGCAGCGGGGACAGGGCCACTGAAGCTTTCTTT. The chain carries TRBV5-1 and TRBJ1-1; the match to TRBD1 covers 9 bases. The CDR3 has 13 residues. The V and J ends lost 4 bases and 4 bases, in that order; junction bases with no gene match: 2. Germline V gene lookup returns CDR1 SGHRS and CDR2 YFSETQ.

The J gene is TRBJ1-1, the V gene TRBV11-3, with D possibly TRBD1 on 5 matching bases. The length of the CDR3 is 15 residues. Trimming took 1 base from V and 0 from J, leaving 9 bases between them. Germline CDR1 and CDR2: SGHNT and YENEEA. CDR3 in amino acids: CASSLGQGMNTEAFF. CDR3 in DNA: TGTGCCAGCAGCTTAGGGCAGGGCATGAACACTGAAGCTTTCTTT.

This clone was detected a few times. The rearrangement joins TRBV30 to TRBJ1-1, with D unresolved. V lost 5 bases, J lost 5 bases, and 9 bases lay in between. CDR3 length equals 11 residues. The germline gives CDR1 GTSNPN, CDR2 SVGIG (reference sequence). DNA of the CDR3: TGTGCCTGGGCTAGCAGAACTGAAGCTTTCTTT. This sequence encodes CAWASRTEAFF.

This chain joins TRBV11-2 and TRBJ1-4; 9 bases align to TRBD1. The CDR3 has 14 amino acids. The germline gives CDR1 SGHAT, CDR2 FQNNGV. The V segment lost 5 bases and the J segment 8 bases; nucleotides outside the gene matches: 6. This CDR3 reads CASSADRGREKLFF. DNA for the CDR3: TGTGCCAGCAGCGCGGACAGGGGACGAGAAAAACTGTTTTTT. The full variable domain, completed using reference TRBV11-2 and TRBJ1-4, is EAGVAQSPRYKIIEKRQSVAFWCNPISGHATLYWYQQILGQGPKLLIQFQNNGVVDDSQLPKDRFSAERLKGVDSTLKIQPAKLEDSAVYLCASSADRGREKLFFGSGTQLSVL.

This chain uses TRBV5-1 with TRBJ1-3; a possible D gene is TRBD1 (6 bases). Trimming took off 2 bases at V and 2 bases at J, with 11 bases between the two ends. The CDR3 consists of 15 residues. CDR1 SGHRS and CDR2 YFSETQ come from the germline V gene. This CDR3 is CASSFTGMAGNTIYF. The CDR3 DNA follows: TGCGCCAGCAGCTTCACAGGGATGGCTGGAAACACCATATATTTT.

V and J are TRBV5-1 and TRBJ2-1; D is ambiguous. CDR3 length equals 15 residues. Trimming cost V 0 bases and J 5 bases, with 12 bases left between them. Germline-derived CDR1 and CDR2 are SGHRS and YFSETQ. The CDR3 DNA follows: TGCGCCAGCAGCTTGGAGCCAGGTACCCACAATGAGCAGTTCTTC. It translates to CASSLEPGTHNEQFF.

This rearrangement joins TRBV19 to TRBJ1-3, with D possibly matching TRBD1 (6 bases). Germline V lookup: CDR1 LNHDA, CDR2 SQIVND (reference sequence). This CDR3 has 17 residues. Deletions cut 1 base from V and 3 bases from J, with 16 bases between. The DNA for the CDR3 is TGTGCCAGTAGTATAGCATCCGGACAGACTTATGGAAACACCATATATTTT. This gives the protein CASSIASGQTYGNTIYF.

The chain couples TRBV28 to TRBJ1-5; TRBD1 matches at 10 bases. Germline V gives CDR1 MDHEN, CDR2 SYDVKM. CDR3 size: 16 residues. The junction had 7 bases not matched to a gene; V was cut back by 5 bases and J by 3 bases. CDR3 sequence: CASSPRQGANNQPQHF. The CDR3 DNA is TGTGCCAGCAGTCCCCGACAGGGGGCGAACAATCAGCCCCAGCATTTT.

The genes are TRBV7-9 and TRBJ1-1; possibly TRBD1 for D (6 bases). Germline CDR1 is SEHNR and CDR2 is FQNEAQ (reference sequence). This CDR3 has 13 residues. V was shortened by 6 bases and J by 1 base, with 9 bases between the two germline ends. CDR3 coding DNA: TGTGCCAGCAGTCGACAGGCGAACACTGAAGCTTTCTTT. It is translated as CASSRQANTEAFF.

The genes are TRBV6-1 and TRBJ2-3; D possibly corresponds to TRBD2 (5 bases). The CDR3 has 13 amino acids. CDR1 is MNHNS, CDR2 SASEGT, per germline. Deletions cut 7 bases from V and 5 bases from J, with 13 bases between. In DNA, the CDR3 is TGTGCCAGCACTTCCGGGAATCTAGATACGCAGTATTTT. This translates into CASTSGNLDTQYF.